The rows below give T cell receptor beta chains drawn from one sample of a study of identical twins. In TCRdb, the 5' RACE reads were re-called with MiXCR into one record per CDR3 protein. The table shows a few hundred thousand distinct CDR3 sequences, with around 9.6% occurring only once. This sample was shared with a second study, whose subject was yellow fever vaccine responses in identical twins.

Source material: PBMCs. All receptors derive from a woman in her late teens or twenties in good health. The CDR3 runs from the conserved cysteine through the conserved F or W. D genes are given only for firm matches. The size entry is marked missing in some rows and otherwise reads once, few, many or a size class.

>TRBD2|few|TRBJ2-2|TRBV20-1|16
TGCAGTGCTAGAGATATCTGGGAGGGCGAAACCGGGGAGCTGTTTTTT
CSARDIWEGETGELFF
>-|many|TRBJ2-3|TRBV7-2|12
TGTGCCAGCAGCCCCCTTTTAGATACGCAGTATTTT
CASSPLLDTQYF
>-|many|TRBJ2-7|TRBV29-1|14
TGCAGCGTCCTTACGGGGGCGTCGTCCTACGAGCAGTACTTC
CSVLTGASSYEQYF
>TRBD2|many|TRBJ2-7|TRBV20-1|14
TGCAGTGCGCCGGGACTAGCGGGTGTGTACGAGCAGTACTTC
CSAPGLAGVYEQYF
>TRBD2|-|TRBJ2-5|TRBV2|17
TGTGCCAGCAGTTTGAGACCGACTAGCGGGTACCAAGAGACCCAGTACTTC
CASSLRPTSGYQETQYF
>-|-|TRBJ2-7|TRBV29-1|13
TGCAGCTTAGAGGGACACCACCTCTACGAGCAGTACTTC
CSLEGHHLYEQYF
>TRBD2|-|TRBJ2-1|TRBV19|16
TGTGCCACCAACCCCTCGGCGGGGGGGCCCTACAATGAGCAGTTCTTC
CATNPSAGGPYNEQFF
>-|many|TRBJ2-7|TRBV12-3/TRBV12-4|15
TGTGCCAGCAGTCTGCCGCGCCTCAAGGGCTACGAGCAGTACTTC
CASSLPRLKGYEQYF
>-|few|TRBJ2-1|TRBV7-8|15
TGTGCCAGCTCCACACAGAGGATCTCCTACAATGAGCAGTTCTTC
CASSTQRISYNEQFF
>-|many|TRBJ1-2|TRBV5-6|12
TGTGCCAGCAGCTTCTCGGGCAGGGACACCACCTTC
CASSFSGRDTTF